This T cell receptor beta chain was retrieved from a study of monozygotic twins with inflammatory bowel disease. Study findings and constraints: Different subtypes (of T cells) could not be told apart from one another. Perhaps reflecting limited power, concordant and discordant twins did not differ in repertoire similarity.

Concerning this clonotype itself: Its antigen is not known.

There are 13 residues in the CDR3. Germline CDR1 is MNHNS and CDR2 is SASEGT. The team made cDNA by running eight separate reactions for each sample. One entry per CDR3 protein, without DNA, is what TCRdb gives after re-calling the 5' RACE reads. This specimen shows over 200,000 distinct CDR3 sequences; the ten leading clones hold approximately 1.5%. What was sequenced was blood. V is TRBV6-1 and J is TRBJ1-2; TCRdb calls TRBD1, which cannot be checked without DNA. This TCR came from a human donor with ulcerative colitis or Crohn's disease, or a healthy co-twin of an affected twin (not recorded which). The CDR3: CASSRDRFYGYTF.